This T cell receptor beta chain was found in a study of T cells in Graves' hyperthyroidism and ophthalmopathy. The investigators amplified TCR beta CDR3 regions from RNA transcripts. When the TCR CDR3 underwent first-round RT-PCR, the HTBI primer set was used. A single record per CDR3 protein comes from TCRdb applying MiXCR to the multiplex PCR reads. The profile shows nearly 600,000 distinct CDR3 sequences, 13% to 15% of them singletons. This clonotype occurred many times. The V segment lost 2 bases and the J segment 8 bases; nucleotides outside the gene matches: 11. CDR1 and CDR2 (germline): MNHEY, SMNVEV (reference sequence). This CDR3 spans 16 amino acids.

This TCR was recovered from a woman aged 18-29 years with Graves' ophthalmopathy. Sequencing was done on a sample of blood. The chain employs TRBV27 and TRBJ1-4; 7 bases match TRBD1. CDR3 amino acids: CASSLQPPGGQEKLFF. In DNA form, the CDR3 reads TGTGCCAGCAGTTTACAACCCCCAGGGGGTCAGGAAAAACTGTTTTTT.